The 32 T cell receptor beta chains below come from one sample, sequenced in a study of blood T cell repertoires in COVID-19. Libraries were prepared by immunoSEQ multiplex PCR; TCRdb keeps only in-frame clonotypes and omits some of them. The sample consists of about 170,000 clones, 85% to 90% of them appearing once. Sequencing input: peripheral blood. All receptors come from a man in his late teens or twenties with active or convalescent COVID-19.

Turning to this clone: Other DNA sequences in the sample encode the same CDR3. DNA for the CDR3: TGCGCCAGCAGCTCCCGGACAGGGGGCCTGACAGATACGCAGTATTTT. This sequence encodes CASSSRTGGLTDTQYF. The chain carries TRBV5-1 and TRBJ2-3; 11 bases agree with TRBD1. V trimming: 3 bases; J trimming: 3 bases; junction bases outside the gene matches: 6. The CDR3 length is 16 residues. The V gene's germline CDR1 is SGHRS and CDR2 YFSETQ. Drawing the rest from reference TRBV5-1 and TRBJ2-3, the complete variable domain is KAGVTQTPRYLIKTRGQQVTLSCSPISGHRSVSWYQQTPGQGLQFLFEYFSETQRNKGNFPGRFSGRQFSNSRSEMNVSTLELGDSALYLCASSSRTGGLTDTQYFGPGTRLTVL.

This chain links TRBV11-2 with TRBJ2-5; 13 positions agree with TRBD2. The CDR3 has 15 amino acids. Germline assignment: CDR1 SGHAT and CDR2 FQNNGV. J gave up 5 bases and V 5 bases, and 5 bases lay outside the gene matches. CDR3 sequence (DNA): TGTGCCAGCAGCGGGGGACTAGCGGGATCCGAGACCCAGTACTTC. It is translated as CASSGGLAGSETQYF.

CDR3 residues: CASSPNWDRGAGELFF. CDR3 nucleotides: TGTGCCAGCAGCCCAAACTGGGACAGGGGTGCCGGGGAGCTGTTTTTT. This chain links TRBV11-3 with TRBJ2-2; 10 positions agree with TRBD1. V trimming: 5 bases; J trimming: 6 bases; junction bases outside the gene matches: 9. From germline, CDR1 is SGHNT and CDR2 YENEEA. This CDR3 comprises 16 residues.

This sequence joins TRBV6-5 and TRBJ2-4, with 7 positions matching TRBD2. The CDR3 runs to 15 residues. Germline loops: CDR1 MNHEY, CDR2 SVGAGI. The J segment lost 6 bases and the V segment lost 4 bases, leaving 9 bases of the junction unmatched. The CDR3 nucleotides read TGTGCCAGCAGTTCAATCCCTAGCGGTGTAAACATTCAGTACTTC. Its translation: CASSSIPSGVNIQYF.

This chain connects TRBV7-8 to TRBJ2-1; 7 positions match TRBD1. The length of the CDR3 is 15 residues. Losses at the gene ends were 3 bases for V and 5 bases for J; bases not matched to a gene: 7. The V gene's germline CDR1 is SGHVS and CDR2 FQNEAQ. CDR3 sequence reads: CASSFRDSIHNEQFF. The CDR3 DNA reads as TGTGCCAGCAGCTTCCGGGACAGCATCCACAATGAGCAGTTCTTC.

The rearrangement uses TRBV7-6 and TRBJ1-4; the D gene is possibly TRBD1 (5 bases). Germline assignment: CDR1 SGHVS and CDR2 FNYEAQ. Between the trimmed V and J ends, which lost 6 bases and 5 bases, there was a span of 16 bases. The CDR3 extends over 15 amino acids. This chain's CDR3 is CASSSPEGLNEKLFF. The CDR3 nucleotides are TGTGCCAGCAGTAGTCCGGAGGGGCTGAATGAAAAACTGTTTTTT.

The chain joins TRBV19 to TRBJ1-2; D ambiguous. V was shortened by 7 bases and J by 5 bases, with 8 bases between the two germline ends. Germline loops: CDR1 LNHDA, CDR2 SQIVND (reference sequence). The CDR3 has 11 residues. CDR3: CASNWYYGYTF. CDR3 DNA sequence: TGTGCCAGTAACTGGTATTATGGCTACACCTTC.

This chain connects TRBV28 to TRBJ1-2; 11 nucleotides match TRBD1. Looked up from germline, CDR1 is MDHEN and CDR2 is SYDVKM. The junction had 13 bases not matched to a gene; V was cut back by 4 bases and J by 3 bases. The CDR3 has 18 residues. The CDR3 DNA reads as TGTGCCAGCAGTTCCGATTCCGGGACAGGGGGTCAGGACTATGGCTACACCTTC. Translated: CASSSDSGTGGQDYGYTF.

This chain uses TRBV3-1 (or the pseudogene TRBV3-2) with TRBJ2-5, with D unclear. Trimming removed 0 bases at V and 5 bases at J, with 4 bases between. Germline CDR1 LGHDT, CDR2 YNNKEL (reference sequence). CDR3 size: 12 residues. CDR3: CASSQDSETQYF. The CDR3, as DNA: TGTGCCAGCAGCCAAGACTCCGAGACCCAGTACTTC.

In DNA, the CDR3 is TGTGCCAGCACCTTCGATTCTATCGGGGAGACCCAGTACTTC. Encoded protein: CASTFDSIGETQYF. This sequence joins TRBV11-1 and TRBJ2-5; D gene unclear. Between the trimmed V and J ends, which lost 7 bases and 5 bases, there was a span of 17 bases. The CDR3 sequence is 14 residues long. CDR1 SGHAT and CDR2 FQDESV come from the germline V gene (reference sequence).

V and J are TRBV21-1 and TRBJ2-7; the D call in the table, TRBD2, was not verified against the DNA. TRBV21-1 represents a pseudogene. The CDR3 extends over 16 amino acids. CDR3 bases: TGTGCCAGCAGCAGACCTAGCGGGGGGCCCGAGTACTCGCAGTACGTC. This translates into CASSRPSGGPEYSQYV.

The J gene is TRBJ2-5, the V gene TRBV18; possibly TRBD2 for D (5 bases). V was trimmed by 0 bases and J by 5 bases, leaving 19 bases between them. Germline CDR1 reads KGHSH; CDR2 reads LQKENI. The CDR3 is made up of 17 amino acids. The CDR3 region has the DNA TGTGCCAGCTCACCACCGCCGCGGGCGGACTTTGGGGAGACCCAGTACTTC. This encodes CASSPPPRADFGETQYF.

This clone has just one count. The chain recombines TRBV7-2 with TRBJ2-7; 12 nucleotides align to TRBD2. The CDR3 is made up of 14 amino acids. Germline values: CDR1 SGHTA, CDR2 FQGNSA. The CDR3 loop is CASSLAGGPHEQYV. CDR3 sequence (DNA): TGTGCCAGCAGCCTAGCGGGGGGGCCTCACGAGCAGTACGTC.

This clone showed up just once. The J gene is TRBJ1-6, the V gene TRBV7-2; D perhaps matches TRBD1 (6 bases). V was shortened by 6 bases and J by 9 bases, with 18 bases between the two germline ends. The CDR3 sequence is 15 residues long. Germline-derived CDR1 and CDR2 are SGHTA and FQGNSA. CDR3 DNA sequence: TGTGCCAGCAGGCCGCCGGGACACAATACTTCACCCCTCCACTTT. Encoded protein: CASRPPGHNTSPLHF.

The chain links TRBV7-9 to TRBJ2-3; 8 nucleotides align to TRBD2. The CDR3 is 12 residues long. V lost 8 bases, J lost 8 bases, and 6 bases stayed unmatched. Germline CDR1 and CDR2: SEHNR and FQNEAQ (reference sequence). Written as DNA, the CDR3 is TGTGCCAGCGATAGGAGCGGGGGTACGCAGTATTTT. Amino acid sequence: CASDRSGGTQYF.

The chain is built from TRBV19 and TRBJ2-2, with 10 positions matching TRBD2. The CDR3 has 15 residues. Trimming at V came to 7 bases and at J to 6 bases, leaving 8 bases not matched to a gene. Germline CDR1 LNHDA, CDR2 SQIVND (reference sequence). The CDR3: CASKGLAGVPGELFF. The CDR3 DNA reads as TGTGCCAGTAAAGGCCTAGCGGGAGTACCCGGGGAGCTGTTTTTT.

CDR3 nucleotide sequence: TGTGCCAGTAGTATAGGGGGGAGGCAGGCAGATACGCAGTATTTT. As protein: CASSIGGRQADTQYF. The chain joins TRBV19 to TRBJ2-3, with D tentatively TRBD2 (6 bases). V was trimmed by 1 base and J by 4 bases, leaving 12 bases between them. CDR3 size: 15 residues. The V gene's germline CDR1 is LNHDA and CDR2 SQIVND (reference sequence).

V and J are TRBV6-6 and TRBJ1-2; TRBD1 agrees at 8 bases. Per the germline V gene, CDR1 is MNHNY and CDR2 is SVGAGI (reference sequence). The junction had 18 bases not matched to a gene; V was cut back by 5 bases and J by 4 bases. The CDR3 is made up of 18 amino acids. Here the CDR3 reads CASSLSRQGASQGYGYTF. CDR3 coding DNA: TGTGCCAGCAGTCTAAGTAGGCAGGGGGCGAGCCAGGGCTATGGCTACACCTTC.

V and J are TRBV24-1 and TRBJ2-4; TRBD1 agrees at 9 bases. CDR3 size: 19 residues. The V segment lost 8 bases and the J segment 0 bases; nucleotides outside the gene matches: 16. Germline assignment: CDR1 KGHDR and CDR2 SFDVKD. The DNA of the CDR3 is TGTGCCACCATCTTATCCGGGACAGGGAGAGAACTAGCCAAAAACATTCAGTACTTC. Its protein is CATILSGTGRELAKNIQYF.

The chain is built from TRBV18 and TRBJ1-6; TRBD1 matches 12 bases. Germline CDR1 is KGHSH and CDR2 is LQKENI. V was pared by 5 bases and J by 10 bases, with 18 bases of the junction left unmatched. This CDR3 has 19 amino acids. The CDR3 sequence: CASSSRPGTGGARESPLHF. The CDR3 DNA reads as TGTGCCAGCTCATCGCGTCCCGGGACAGGGGGCGCGAGAGAATCACCCCTCCACTTT.

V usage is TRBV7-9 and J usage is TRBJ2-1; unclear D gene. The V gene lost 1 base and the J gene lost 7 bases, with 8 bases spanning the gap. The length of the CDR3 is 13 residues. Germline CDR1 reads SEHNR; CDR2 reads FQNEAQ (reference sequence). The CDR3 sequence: CASSLVLLNEQFF. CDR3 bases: TGTGCCAGCAGCTTAGTTCTTTTGAATGAGCAGTTCTTC.

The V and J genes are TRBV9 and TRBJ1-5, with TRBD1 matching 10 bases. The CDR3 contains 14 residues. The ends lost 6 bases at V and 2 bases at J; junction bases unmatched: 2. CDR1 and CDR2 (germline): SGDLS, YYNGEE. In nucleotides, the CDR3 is TGTGCCAGCACCGGGACAGGGGGCAATCAGCCCCAGCATTTT. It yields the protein CASTGTGGNQPQHF.

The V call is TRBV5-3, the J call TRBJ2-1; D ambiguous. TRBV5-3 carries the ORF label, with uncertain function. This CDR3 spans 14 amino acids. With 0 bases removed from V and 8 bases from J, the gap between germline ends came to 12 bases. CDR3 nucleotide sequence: TGTGCCAGAAGCTTGGTTGTGGCTTCTCATGAGCAGTTCTTC. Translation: CARSLVVASHEQFF.

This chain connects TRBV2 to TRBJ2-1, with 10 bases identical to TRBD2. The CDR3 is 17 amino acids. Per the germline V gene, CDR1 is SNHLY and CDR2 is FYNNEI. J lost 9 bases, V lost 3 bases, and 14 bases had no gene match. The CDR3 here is CASSDGPTSGESLEQFF. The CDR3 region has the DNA TGTGCCAGCAGTGATGGGCCCACTAGCGGGGAGTCTCTTGAGCAGTTCTTC. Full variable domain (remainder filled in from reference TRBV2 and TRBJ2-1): EPEVTQTPSHQVTQMGQEVILRCVPISNHLYFYWYRQILGQKVEFLVSFYNNEISEKSEIFDDQFSVERPDGSNFTLKIRSTKLEDSAMYFCASSDGPTSGESLEQFFGPGTRLTVL.

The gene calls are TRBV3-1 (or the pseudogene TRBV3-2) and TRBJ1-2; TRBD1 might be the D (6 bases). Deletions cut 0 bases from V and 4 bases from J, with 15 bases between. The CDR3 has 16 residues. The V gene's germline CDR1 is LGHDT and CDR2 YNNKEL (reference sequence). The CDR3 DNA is TGTGCCAGCAGCCAAGATGGGGGGGCGCCGGGCTATGGCTACACCTTC. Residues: CASSQDGGAPGYGYTF.

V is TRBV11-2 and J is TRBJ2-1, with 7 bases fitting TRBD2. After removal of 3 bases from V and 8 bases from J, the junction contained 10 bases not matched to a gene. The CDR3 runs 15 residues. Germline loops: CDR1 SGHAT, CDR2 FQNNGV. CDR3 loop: CASSFFAGADDEQFF. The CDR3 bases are TGTGCCAGCAGCTTTTTTGCGGGAGCAGACGATGAGCAGTTCTTC.

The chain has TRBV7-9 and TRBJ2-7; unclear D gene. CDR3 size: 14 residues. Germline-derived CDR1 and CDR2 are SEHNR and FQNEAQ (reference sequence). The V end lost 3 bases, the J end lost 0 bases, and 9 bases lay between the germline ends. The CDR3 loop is CASSFWYSSYEQYF. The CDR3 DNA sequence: TGTGCCAGCAGCTTTTGGTATAGCTCCTACGAGCAGTACTTC.

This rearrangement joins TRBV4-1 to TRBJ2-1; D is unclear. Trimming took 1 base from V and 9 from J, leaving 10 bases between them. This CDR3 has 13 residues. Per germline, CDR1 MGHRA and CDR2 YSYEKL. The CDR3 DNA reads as TGCGCCAGCAGCCAAGGCTACCCCGCTGAGCAGTTCTTC. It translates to CASSQGYPAEQFF.

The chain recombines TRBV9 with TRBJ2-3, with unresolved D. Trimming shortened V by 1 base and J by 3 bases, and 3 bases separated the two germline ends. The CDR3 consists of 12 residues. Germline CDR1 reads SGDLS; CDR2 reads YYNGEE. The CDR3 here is CASSVRTDTQYF. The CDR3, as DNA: TGTGCCAGCAGCGTACGGACAGATACGCAGTATTTT.

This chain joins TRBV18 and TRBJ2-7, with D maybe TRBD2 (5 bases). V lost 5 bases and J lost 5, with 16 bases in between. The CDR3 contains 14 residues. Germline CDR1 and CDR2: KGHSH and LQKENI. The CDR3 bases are TGTGCCAGCTCATCCCTCTCTTACGGGGACGAGCAGTACGTC. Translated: CASSSLSYGDEQYV.

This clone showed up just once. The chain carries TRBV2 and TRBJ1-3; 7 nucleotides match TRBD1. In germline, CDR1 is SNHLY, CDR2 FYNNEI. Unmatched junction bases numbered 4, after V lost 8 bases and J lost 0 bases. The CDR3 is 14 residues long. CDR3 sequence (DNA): TGTGCCAGCGGTGGGACAGCCTCTGGAAACACCATATATTTT. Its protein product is CASGGTASGNTIYF.

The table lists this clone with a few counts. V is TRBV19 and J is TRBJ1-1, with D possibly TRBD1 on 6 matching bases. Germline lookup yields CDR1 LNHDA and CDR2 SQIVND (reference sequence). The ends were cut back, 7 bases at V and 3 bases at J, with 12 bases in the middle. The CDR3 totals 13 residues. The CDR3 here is CASNQGMDTEAFF. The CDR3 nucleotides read TGTGCCAGTAACCAGGGGATGGACACTGAAGCTTTCTTT.